This entry lists 26 T cell receptor beta chains sequenced from one sample in a study of CD8+ T cells in alopecia areata. cDNA prepared by RNA extraction and subsequent reverse transcription served as the template for sequencing. Sequencing used immunoSEQ multiplex PCR; TCRdb keeps in-frame clones, though not all of them. This table holds 75,000 to 80,000 clones, approximately 66% found once. The treatment: oral pan-JAK inhibitor, 5-10 mg twice daily. Sequences were derived from CD8+ T cells sorted from blood, sampled at week 24, from a patient treated with tofacitinib. These receptors were collected from a human donor with alopecia areata.

V usage is TRBV5-6 and J usage is TRBJ2-1; no clear D gene. The V gene's germline CDR1 is SGHDT and CDR2 YYEEEE. V lost 5 bases, J lost 5 bases, and 8 bases lay in between. The CDR3 has 12 residues. The CDR3 DNA reads as TGTGCCAGCAGGCAAATCCACAATGAGCAGTTCTTC. It codes for CASRQIHNEQFF.

The V gene is TRBV2, the J gene TRBJ2-2, with D perhaps matching TRBD1 (6 bases). The germline V and J ends were trimmed by 8 bases and 1 base, with 14 bases remaining between them. The CDR3 consists of 15 residues. The germline V gene encodes CDR1 SNHLY and CDR2 FYNNEI. The CDR3 DNA reads as TGTGCCAGCGCACAGGGACCAATGAACACCGGGGAGCTGTTTTTT. Its translation is CASAQGPMNTGELFF.

The sample holds a few counts of this clone. The chain carries TRBV30 and TRBJ2-1; 13 bases agree with TRBD2. V trimming: 1 base; J trimming: 3 bases; junction bases outside the gene matches: 6. This CDR3 is 17 amino acids long. CDR1 is GTSNPN and CDR2 is SVGIG in the germline V gene (reference sequence). CDR3 DNA sequence: TGTGCCTGGAGTGACGGACTAGCGGGGGAACTCTACAATGAGCAGTTCTTC. Its protein is CAWSDGLAGELYNEQFF. The whole variable domain, filled in from reference TRBV30 and TRBJ2-1, reads SQTIHQWPATLVQPVGSPLSLECTVEGTSNPNLYWYRQAAGRGLQLLFYSVGIGQISSEVPQNLSASRPQDRQFILSSKKLLLSDSGFYLCAWSDGLAGELYNEQFFGPGTRLTVL.

The chain recombines TRBV7-2 with TRBJ2-3; the D is unclear. V lost 2 bases and J lost 1, with 7 bases in between. The CDR3 has 14 amino acids. In germline, CDR1 is SGHTA, CDR2 FQGNSA. CDR3 region: CASSLLPRTDTQYF. DNA of the CDR3: TGTGCCAGCAGCTTACTACCTCGCACAGATACGCAGTATTTT.

The rearrangement uses TRBV9 and TRBJ2-7, with TRBD2 matching over 8 bases. This CDR3 has 15 amino acids. With V trimmed by 2 bases and J by 2 bases, 6 bases remained unmatched. Germline CDR1 and CDR2: SGDLS and YYNGEE. CDR3 coding DNA: TGTGCCAGCAGCGTTGGTGGACTAGCTACCTACGAGCAGTACTTC. Translation gives CASSVGGLATYEQYF.

The V call is TRBV2, the J call TRBJ1-5; no firm D call. Germline V lookup: CDR1 SNHLY, CDR2 FYNNEI. Between the trimmed V and J ends, which lost 8 bases and 4 bases, there was a span of 15 bases. This CDR3 contains 14 residues. In DNA form, the CDR3 reads TGTGCCAGCCGGTACCCGGGTGCTAATCAGCCCCAGCATTTT. Residues: CASRYPGANQPQHF.

This clone has only one observation. CDR3 DNA: TGTGCCAGTAGTATAGATGGGTTCCACACTGAAGCTTTCTTT. Protein sequence: CASSIDGFHTEAFF. The chain employs TRBV19 and TRBJ1-1; D is ambiguous. Germline V gives CDR1 LNHDA, CDR2 SQIVND (reference sequence). The CDR3 is 14 amino acids. V dropped 0 bases and J dropped 3 bases, with 8 bases sitting between them.

The chain employs TRBV19 and TRBJ1-1; D possibly corresponds to TRBD1 (5 bases). The V gene lost 1 base and the J gene lost 8 bases, with 11 bases spanning the gap. Germline CDR1 is LNHDA and CDR2 is SQIVND (reference sequence). The CDR3 loop spans 13 amino acids. The CDR3 loop is CASSIGWTSEAFF. The CDR3 coding sequence is TGTGCCAGTAGTATAGGATGGACAAGCGAAGCTTTCTTT.

A few counts support this clone. The chain recombines TRBV29-1 with TRBJ2-5; D is perhaps TRBD2 (6 bases). Germline values: CDR1 SQVTM, CDR2 ANQGSEA. Trimming removed 8 bases from V and 1 base from J, with 17 bases in between. This CDR3 has 14 residues. The CDR3 region has the DNA TGCAGCTCCTCCGTGGCGGGGACCCAAGAGACCCAGTACTTC. As protein: CSSSVAGTQETQYF. The complete variable domain, with remaining parts taken from reference TRBV29-1 and TRBJ2-5, reads SAVISQKPSRDICQRGTSLTIQCQVDSQVTMMFWYRQQPGQSLTLIATANQGSEATYESGFVIDKFPISRPNLTFSTLTVSNMSPEDSSIYLCSSSVAGTQETQYFGPGTRLLVL.

The count of this clone is one. The gene calls are TRBV29-1 and TRBJ1-4; D unclear. Per germline, CDR1 SQVTM and CDR2 ANQGSEA. This CDR3 is 13 amino acids long. Trimming removed 3 bases at V and 3 bases at J, with 8 bases between. The CDR3 nucleotides are TGCAGCGTTGATACAGTCTCTAATGAAAAACTGTTTTTT. This gives the protein CSVDTVSNEKLFF.

This chain connects TRBV27 to TRBJ2-3; D is unclear. V lost 3 bases to trimming and J lost 4 bases, with 5 bases between them. The CDR3 runs 12 residues. Germline V gives CDR1 MNHEY, CDR2 SMNVEV (reference sequence). The CDR3 DNA follows: TGTGCCAGCAGTTTGGGTCCAGATACGCAGTATTTT. It codes for CASSLGPDTQYF.

This chain connects TRBV7-9 to TRBJ2-7, with 7 bases matching TRBD1. The CDR3 covers 15 residues. With V trimmed by 5 bases and J by 2 bases, 9 bases remained unmatched. Germline lookup yields CDR1 SEHNR and CDR2 FQNEAQ (reference sequence). CDR3 in DNA: TGTGCCAGCAGCCACCGGGACAGAGGAACCTACGAGCAGTACTTC. Residues: CASSHRDRGTYEQYF. The full variable domain, with the rest looked up from reference TRBV7-9 and TRBJ2-7, is DTGVSQNPRHKITKRGQNVTFRCDPISEHNRLYWYRQTLGQGPEFLTYFQNEAQLEKSRLLSDRFSAERPKGSFSTLEIQRTEQGDSAMYLCASSHRDRGTYEQYFGPGTRLTVT.

This sequence joins TRBV4-1 and TRBJ2-5, with TRBD2 identical over 7 bases. V lost 4 bases to trimming and J lost 2 bases; unmatched junction nucleotides: 10. Germline CDR1 is MGHRA and CDR2 is YSYEKL. The CDR3 sequence is 16 residues long. The CDR3 DNA sequence: TGCGCCAGCAGCCTCCGACTAGCATACGATCAAGAGACCCAGTACTTC. Translating it yields CASSLRLAYDQETQYF.

The genes are TRBV4-3 and TRBJ2-2; D gene unclear. CDR1 and CDR2 from the germline V gene are LGHNA and YSLEER. Deletions cut 2 bases from V and 6 bases from J, with 7 bases between. The CDR3 runs to 13 residues. This chain's CDR3 is CASSQSVAGELFF. CDR3 bases: TGCGCCAGCAGCCAATCAGTGGCCGGGGAGCTGTTTTTT.

The rearrangement joins TRBV30 to TRBJ2-1, with D tentatively TRBD2 (6 bases). Trimming took 3 bases from V and 3 from J, leaving 15 bases between them. This CDR3 is 15 amino acids long. From germline, CDR1 is GTSNPN and CDR2 SVGIG (reference sequence). The CDR3 DNA follows: TGTGCCTGGAGGCAACCACTAGCAGTCTACAATGAGCAGTTCTTC. Translated: CAWRQPLAVYNEQFF.

Only a few counts were recorded for this clone. The chain has TRBV5-6 and TRBJ1-5; the D gene is possibly TRBD1 (5 bases). CDR3 length: 15 amino acids. Per the germline V gene, CDR1 is SGHDT and CDR2 is YYEEEE. V dropped 4 bases and J dropped 7 bases, with 18 bases sitting between them. The CDR3 protein is CASSPSGFGTQPQHF. The CDR3, as DNA: TGTGCCAGCAGCCCCTCAGGGTTCGGTACGCAGCCCCAGCATTTT.

V usage is TRBV6-5 and J usage is TRBJ2-7; 9 bases match TRBD1. The CDR3 length is 14 residues. Per germline, CDR1 MNHEY and CDR2 SVGAGI. J gave up 3 bases and V 6 bases, and 6 bases lay outside the gene matches. CDR3 sequence: CASSPGQGFYEQYF. CDR3 nucleotides: TGTGCCAGCAGCCCGGGACAGGGCTTCTACGAGCAGTACTTC.

The chain has TRBV4-1 and TRBJ1-1; D not resolved. The V end lost 0 bases, the J end lost 4 bases, and 9 bases lay between the germline ends. CDR3 length: 14 residues. CDR1 and CDR2 (germline): MGHRA, YSYEKL. Written as DNA, the CDR3 is TGCGCCAGCAGCCAAGATCTAGGGCTCACTGAAGCTTTCTTT. Translation: CASSQDLGLTEAFF.

This clone was found a few times. The genes are TRBV2 and TRBJ2-1, with D tentatively TRBD1 or TRBD2 (5 bases each). Trimming shortened V by 6 bases and J by 3 bases, and 12 bases separated the two germline ends. The CDR3 runs 14 residues. The germline V gene has CDR1 SNHLY and CDR2 FYNNEI. The CDR3, as DNA: TGTGCCAGCAGCCCCCGAGGGGACTACAATGAGCAGTTCTTC. As protein: CASSPRGDYNEQFF.

This rearrangement joins TRBV7-2 to TRBJ2-2, with a weak D call TRBD2 (6 bases). Trimming left V 5 bases short and J 3 bases short, with 16 bases between. The CDR3 length is 16 residues. The germline CDR1 and CDR2 sequences are SGHTA and FQGNSA. The CDR3 loop is CASSLRPGLDTGELFF. The CDR3 nucleotides are TGTGCCAGCAGCCTTCGACCGGGACTGGACACCGGGGAGCTGTTTTTT.

This chain joins TRBV9 and TRBJ2-7; 7 positions match TRBD1. The germline V gene encodes CDR1 SGDLS and CDR2 YYNGEE. The ends lost 0 bases at V and 1 base at J; junction bases unmatched: 4. The CDR3 is made up of 15 amino acids. CDR3 DNA: TGTGCCAGCAGCGTAGGGGGGACAGTGTCCTACGAGCAGTACTTC. Residues: CASSVGGTVSYEQYF.

The rearrangement joins TRBV6-5 to TRBJ2-1, with D perhaps matching TRBD1 or TRBD2 (5 bases each). Between the trimmed V and J ends, which lost 8 bases and 8 bases, there was a span of 13 bases. Germline-derived CDR1 and CDR2 are MNHEY and SVGAGI. This CDR3 has 12 amino acids. The CDR3, as DNA: TGTGCCAGCGGCGAGGGGATCCATGAGCAGTTCTTC. It specifies CASGEGIHEQFF.

V is TRBV27 and J is TRBJ1-2; possible D gene TRBD1, 6 bases. CDR1 MNHEY and CDR2 SMNVEV come from the germline V gene (reference sequence). The CDR3 is 12 amino acids. Between the trimmed V and J ends, which lost 6 bases and 7 bases, there was a span of 12 bases. For the CDR3, the DNA is TGTGCCAGCAGAGCGGGGGCTGGTGGCTACACCTTC. Translation: CASRAGAGGYTF.

This chain links TRBV7-2 with TRBJ2-5, with D unresolved. The V and J ends lost 2 bases and 1 base respectively, with 11 bases between them. CDR3 length: 15 amino acids. The germline V gene has CDR1 SGHTA and CDR2 FQGNSA. The CDR3 protein is CASSLIARVQETQYF. In DNA form, the CDR3 reads TGTGCCAGCAGCTTAATTGCTAGGGTCCAAGAGACCCAGTACTTC. The whole variable domain, remainder taken from reference TRBV7-2 and TRBJ2-5, is GAGVSQSPSNKVTEKGKDVELRCDPISGHTALYWYRQSLGQGLEFLIYFQGNSAPDKSGLPSDRFSAERTGGSVSTLTIQRTQQEDSAVYLCASSLIARVQETQYFGPGTRLLVL.

The chain joins TRBV27 to TRBJ1-5, with D perhaps matching TRBD1 (6 bases). The CDR3 length is 15 residues. Germline V gene lookup returns CDR1 MNHEY and CDR2 SMNVEV (reference sequence). With 4 bases removed from V and 4 bases from J, the gap between germline ends came to 14 bases. DNA of the CDR3: TGTGCCAGCAGTTCCTCCGGGGGGGCGAATCAGCCCCAGCATTTT. This sequence encodes CASSSSGGANQPQHF.

This chain joins TRBV6-4 and TRBJ2-4; 8 bases are a match to TRBD1. Germline V gene lookup returns CDR1 MRHNA and CDR2 SNTAGT. The trim removed 3 bases at V and 15 bases at J, leaving 4 bases unmatched. There are 11 residues in the CDR3. CDR3 amino acids: CASSEGQGLYF. The CDR3 DNA reads TGTGCCAGCAGTGAAGGACAGGGACTGTACTTC.